The 21 T cell receptor beta chains presented below share a single source sample, sequenced in a study of CD8 T cells in ankylosing spondylitis. MiXCR, run by TCRdb on the 5' RACE reads, gives a single entry per CDR3 protein. The sample comprises more than 30,000 distinct CDR3 sequences, 13% of which are singletons, and less than 35% rests with the top ten. The sample comprised synovial fluid, either unsorted or a sorted T cell fraction (not recorded which). All receptors come from a male donor with ankylosing spondylitis.

The CDR3 nucleotides are TGTGCCAGCAGCTTTATCGGGAAAGATACGCAGTATTTT. It is translated as CASSFIGKDTQYF. The V and J genes are TRBV7-6 and TRBJ2-3; TRBD2 is a possible D gene (5 bases). The V gene lost 3 bases and the J gene lost 5 bases, with 9 bases spanning the gap. Germline values: CDR1 SGHVS, CDR2 FNYEAQ. The CDR3 loop spans 13 amino acids.

The CDR3, as DNA: TGTGCCTGGAGCCGCCAAGATTCCTACGAGCAGTACTTC. Amino acid sequence: CAWSRQDSYEQYF. The chain joins TRBV30 to TRBJ2-7; D not resolved. The germline V gene encodes CDR1 GTSNPN and CDR2 SVGIG (reference sequence). CDR3 length equals 13 residues. Deletions cut 3 bases from V and 1 base from J, with 10 bases between. The whole variable domain, remainder taken from reference TRBV30 and TRBJ2-7, is SQTIHQWPATLVQPVGSPLSLECTVEGTSNPNLYWYRQAAGRGLQLLFYSVGIGQISSEVPQNLSASRPQDRQFILSSKKLLLSDSGFYLCAWSRQDSYEQYFGPGTRLTVT.

This clonotype appeared many times. The chain carries TRBV10-3 and TRBJ2-1, with TRBD1 matching over 7 bases. The germline V gene encodes CDR1 ENHRY and CDR2 SYGVKD. Germline trimming cut 7 bases from V and 4 bases from J; bases unmatched to any gene: 13. The CDR3 is 16 residues long. The CDR3 bases are TGTGCCATCACCCCGGTATTCAGGGGGTTTTACAATGAGCAGTTCTTC. It encodes CAITPVFRGFYNEQFF.

The chain uses TRBV7-8 and TRBJ2-7; no definite D call. The germline gives CDR1 SGHVS, CDR2 FQNEAQ. The germline V and J ends were trimmed by 0 bases and 3 bases, with 6 bases remaining between them. The CDR3 length is 13 residues. This CDR3 reads CASSLAGHYEQYF. The CDR3 coding sequence is TGTGCCAGCAGCTTAGCCGGGCACTACGAGCAGTACTTC. Based on the CDR3 plus reference TRBV7-8 and TRBJ2-7, the full variable domain is GAGVSQSPRYKVAKRGQDVALRCDPISGHVSLFWYQQALGQGPEFLTYFQNEAQLDKSGLPSDRFFAERPEGSVSTLKIQRTQQEDSAVYLCASSLAGHYEQYFGPGTRLTVT.

This clonotype was counted only a few times. The V and J genes are TRBV7-7 and TRBJ2-7; perhaps TRBD2 as D (6 bases). The CDR3 runs 15 residues. Germline CDR1 and CDR2: SSHAT and FNYEAQ (reference sequence). In DNA, the CDR3 is TGTGCTATCAGCCCCAGCCCAGGAGGGACCTACGAGCAGTACTTC. This sequence encodes CAISPSPGGTYEQYF.

This clonotype occurred many times. This chain uses TRBV6-5 with TRBJ2-1; a possible D gene is TRBD2 (5 bases). In germline, CDR1 is MNHEY, CDR2 SVGAGI. Trimming shortened V by 2 bases and J by 0 bases, and 5 bases separated the two germline ends. The CDR3 totals 14 residues. The CDR3, as DNA: TGTGCCAGCAGTTACGGGAGCTCCTACAATGAGCAGTTCTTC. Its protein is CASSYGSSYNEQFF.

This clonotype was seen ten or more times. The chain uses TRBV11-2 and TRBJ2-3; 7 nucleotides align to TRBD2. Germline CDR1 reads SGHAT; CDR2 reads FQNNGV. The CDR3 consists of 16 residues. J lost 2 bases, V lost 0 bases, and 5 bases had no gene match. The CDR3 DNA follows: TGTGCCAGCAGCTTAGAGGCTAGCGGAAACACAGATACGCAGTATTTT. Translating gives CASSLEASGNTDTQYF.

V is TRBV12-3 or TRBV12-4 and J is TRBJ1-1, with D perhaps TRBD1 (6 bases). CDR3 length: 13 amino acids. V lost 6 bases and J 5 bases, leaving 13 bases between the germline ends. The DNA of the CDR3 is TGTGCCAGCAGACCCACAGGGCGGACTGAAGCTTTCTTT. As protein: CASRPTGRTEAFF.

By frequency in the sample, this clonotype is medium-sized (0.01 to 0.1%). The chain links TRBV6-2 or TRBV6-3 to TRBJ2-3, with a possible D match to TRBD1 (6 bases). Trimming cost V 7 bases and J 2 bases, with 13 bases left between them. CDR1 and CDR2 (germline): MNHEY, SVGEGT. The CDR3 totals 14 residues. DNA of the CDR3: TGTGCCAGCACCAACCGGACAGACACAGATACGCAGTATTTT. Translated, it gives CASTNRTDTDTQYF.

This clonotype was seen at least ten times. The rearrangement links TRBV27 to TRBJ2-7, with D unclear. The length of the CDR3 is 13 residues. Per the germline V gene, CDR1 is MNHEY and CDR2 is SMNVEV (reference sequence). The V and J ends lost 6 bases and 2 bases respectively, with 11 bases between them. The CDR3 nucleotides read TGTGCCAGCAGCGCCGGATTTACCTACGAGCAGTACTTC. Protein sequence: CASSAGFTYEQYF.

This rearrangement joins TRBV7-9 to TRBJ2-1; D tentatively reads TRBD1 or TRBD2 (5 bases each). Per germline, CDR1 SEHNR and CDR2 FQNEAQ (reference sequence). CDR3 size: 12 residues. V shed 5 bases and J shed 7 bases, with 9 bases lying between them. The CDR3 loop is CASSTGGNEQFF. CDR3 DNA: TGTGCCAGCAGCACTGGGGGTAATGAGCAGTTCTTC.

The chain has TRBV19 and TRBJ2-7, with D possibly being TRBD2 (5 bases). Trimming left V 2 bases short and J 2 bases short, with 7 bases between. In germline, CDR1 is LNHDA, CDR2 SQIVND (reference sequence). The CDR3 runs to 13 residues. CDR3 protein: CASSISGPYEQYF. In DNA, the CDR3 is TGTGCCAGTAGTATAAGCGGTCCCTACGAGCAGTACTTC.

The chain is built from TRBV4-1 and TRBJ2-7; a weak D match, TRBD2 (6 bases). V was trimmed by 5 bases and J by 1 base, leaving 15 bases between them. This CDR3 has 15 residues. Germline V gives CDR1 MGHRA, CDR2 YSYEKL. The CDR3 DNA is TGCGCCAGCAGCGGGAGGACAACTAGATCCTACGAGCAGTACTTC. Translating it yields CASSGRTTRSYEQYF.

The CDR3 region has the DNA TGTGCCAGCAGTGACCGCACAGATACGCAGTATTTT. Encoded protein: CASSDRTDTQYF. V and J are TRBV2 and TRBJ2-3; the D is unclear. CDR3 length equals 12 residues. Germline assignment: CDR1 SNHLY and CDR2 FYNNEI. Trimming pared 3 bases from V and 1 base from J, leaving 2 bases between.

The chain uses TRBV5-1 and TRBJ2-7; tentative D call: TRBD2 (5 bases). Trimming cost V 4 bases and J 3 bases, with 14 bases left between them. The CDR3 totals 14 residues. CDR1 and CDR2 from the germline V gene are SGHRS and YFSETQ. Here the CDR3 reads CASSPDPEGYEQYF. The CDR3, as DNA: TGCGCCAGCAGCCCGGATCCCGAGGGCTACGAGCAGTACTTC.

This clonotype was counted at least ten times. V gene TRBV3-1 combines with J gene TRBJ2-5; no firm D call. The CDR3 contains 12 residues. Between the trimmed V and J ends, which lost 3 bases and 5 bases, there was a span of 7 bases. From germline, CDR1 is LGHDT and CDR2 YNNKEL (reference sequence). The CDR3, as DNA: TGTGCCAGCAGCCATTTGGGGGAGACCCAGTACTTC. Amino acids: CASSHLGETQYF.

This clonotype was detected only a few times. The gene calls are TRBV19 and TRBJ2-1; 7 bases map to TRBD2. The V and J ends lost 2 bases and 9 bases, in that order; junction bases with no gene match: 10. CDR3 length equals 15 residues. Germline V gene lookup returns CDR1 LNHDA and CDR2 SQIVND (reference sequence). CDR3 coding DNA: TGTGCCAGTAGTATATGGAGCGGGGCGAATGGTGAGCAGTTCTTC. It codes for CASSIWSGANGEQFF. The full variable domain, in which reference TRBV19 and TRBJ2-1 provide the parts outside the CDR3, is DGGITQSPKYLFRKEGQNVTLSCEQNLNHDAMYWYRQDPGQGLRLIYYSQIVNDFQKGDIAEGYSVSREKKESFPLTVTSAQKNPTAFYLCASSIWSGANGEQFFGPGTRLTVL.

On this clonotype itself: A much bigger clone sits one base away, suggesting this may be a read error. The chain couples TRBV6-1 to TRBJ2-7; the D gene is possibly TRBD2 (6 bases). Deletions cut 6 bases from V and 6 bases from J, with 18 bases between. CDR3 length: 14 residues. Germline-derived CDR1 and CDR2 are MNHNS and SASEGT. CDR3 sequence (DNA): TGTGCCAGCAGGGTGCGGGGCCTTGCCCCCGAGCAGTACTTC. Translating gives CASRVRGLAPEQYF.

As DNA, the CDR3 is TGCAGTGCTAGAGATTACAGGCACTATGGCTACACCTTC. It translates to CSARDYRHYGYTF. The chain couples TRBV20-1 to TRBJ1-2; D is possibly TRBD1 (5 bases). Germline CDR1 reads DFQATT; CDR2 reads SNEGSKA (reference sequence). V dropped 0 bases and J dropped 3 bases, with 8 bases sitting between them. The CDR3 runs 13 residues.

The J gene is TRBJ1-1, the V gene TRBV6-5; the match to TRBD1 covers 7 bases. The CDR3 totals 17 residues. CDR1 is MNHEY, CDR2 SVGAGI, per germline. With V trimmed by 2 bases and J by 0 bases, 9 bases remained unmatched. CDR3 sequence reads: CASSYGTVPEMNTEAFF. The CDR3, as DNA: TGTGCCAGCAGTTACGGGACAGTCCCCGAGATGAACACTGAAGCTTTCTTT.

This clonotype was observed a handful of times. This chain links TRBV7-9 with TRBJ1-3; D is unresolved. Trimming took 6 bases from V and 0 from J, leaving 9 bases between them. The CDR3 extends over 14 amino acids. From germline, CDR1 is SEHNR and CDR2 FQNEAQ (reference sequence). The CDR3: CASRPKDSGNTIYF. The CDR3 DNA is TGTGCCAGCAGACCAAAAGACTCTGGAAACACCATATATTTT.